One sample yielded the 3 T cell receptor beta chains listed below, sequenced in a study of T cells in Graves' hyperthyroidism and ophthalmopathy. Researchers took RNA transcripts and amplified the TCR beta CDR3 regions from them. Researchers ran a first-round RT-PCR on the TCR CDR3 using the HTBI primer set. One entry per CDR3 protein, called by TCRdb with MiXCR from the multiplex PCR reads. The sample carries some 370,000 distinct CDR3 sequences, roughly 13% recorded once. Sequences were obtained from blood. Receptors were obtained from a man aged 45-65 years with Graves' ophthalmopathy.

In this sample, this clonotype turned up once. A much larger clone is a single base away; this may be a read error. CDR3 sequence: CAWSGSPTYEQFF. The CDR3 region has the DNA TGTGCCTGGAGTGGGTCACCGACCTACGAGCAGTTCTTC. V usage is TRBV30 and J usage is TRBJ2-7; D is undetermined. The DNA end lines up better with TRBJ2-1; the J call may be wrong. The CDR3 loop spans 13 amino acids. In germline, CDR1 is GTSNPN, CDR2 SVGIG (reference sequence).

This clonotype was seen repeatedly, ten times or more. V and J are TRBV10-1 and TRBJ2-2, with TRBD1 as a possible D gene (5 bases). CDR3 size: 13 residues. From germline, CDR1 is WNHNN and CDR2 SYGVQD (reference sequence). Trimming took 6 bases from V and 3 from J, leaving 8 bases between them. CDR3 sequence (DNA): TGCGCCAGCAGACCCAGGGACACCGGGGAGCTGTTTTTT. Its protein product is CASRPRDTGELFF.

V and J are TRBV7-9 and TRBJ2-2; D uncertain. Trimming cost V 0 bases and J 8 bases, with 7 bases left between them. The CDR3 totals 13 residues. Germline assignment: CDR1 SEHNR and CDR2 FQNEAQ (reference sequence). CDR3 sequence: CASSLAFSGELFF. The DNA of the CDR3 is TGTGCCAGCAGCTTAGCCTTTTCGGGGGAGCTGTTTTTT.